The 12 T cell receptor beta chains reported below all come from one sample, sequenced in a study of blood T cell repertoires in COVID-19. Measured with immunoSEQ multiplex PCR; TCRdb has only the in-frame clones, and not every one. The sample lists 95,000 to 150,000 clones; more than 70% were seen once. Sequences were obtained from peripheral blood. The receptors come from a man at least 80 years old with active or convalescent COVID-19.

The chain carries TRBV3-1 (or the pseudogene TRBV3-2) and TRBJ1-1, with no clear D. Germline CDR1 is LGHDT and CDR2 is YNNKEL (reference sequence). The CDR3 runs 13 residues. Trimming removed 5 bases at V and 3 bases at J, with 10 bases between. The CDR3 sequence is CASSSFPDTEAFF. The CDR3 nucleotides are TGTGCCAGCAGCTCCTTCCCGGACACTGAAGCTTTCTTT.

The V and J genes are TRBV5-1 and TRBJ2-5; D gene uncertain. The CDR3 totals 11 residues. V lost 2 bases and J lost 4, with 3 bases in between. Germline CDR1 reads SGHRS; CDR2 reads YFSETQ. This CDR3 is CASSFLETQYF. For the CDR3, the DNA is TGCGCCAGCAGCTTCCTAGAGACCCAGTACTTC.

The chain employs TRBV11-1 and TRBJ2-5; D not certain. This CDR3 spans 13 amino acids. The V end lost 2 bases, the J end lost 1 base, and 5 bases lay between the germline ends. The germline V gene has CDR1 SGHAT and CDR2 FQDESV (reference sequence). Written as DNA, the CDR3 is TGTGCCAGCAGCTTATCCGTCCAAGAGACCCAGTACTTC. It encodes CASSLSVQETQYF. Full variable domain (remainder filled in from reference TRBV11-1 and TRBJ2-5): EAEVAQSPRYKITEKSQAVAFWCDPISGHATLYWYRQILGQGPELLVQFQDESVVDDSQLPKDRFSAERLKGVDSTLKIQPAELGDSAMYLCASSLSVQETQYFGPGTRLLVL.

The chain uses TRBV29-1 and TRBJ2-7; 8 positions match TRBD2. CDR1 and CDR2 (germline): SQVTM, ANQGSEA. The V and J ends lost 5 bases and 0 bases, in that order; junction bases with no gene match: 3. This CDR3 contains 13 residues. The CDR3 spells CSVNSGGSYEQYF. The CDR3 region has the DNA TGCAGCGTTAACAGCGGGGGCTCCTACGAGCAGTACTTC.

This clone has a count of ten or more. The CDR3 end shows no conserved phenylalanine or tryptophan, and so a read error is likely. The DNA is left out, because the CDR3 cannot be placed on it with certainty; the CDR3 is given as TCRdb lists it. The rearrangement joins TRBV9 to TRBJ2-7; TRBD1 is taken as the D call from the table, unchecked against the DNA. Termini included, the CDR3 measures 11 amino acids. Germline V gene lookup returns CDR1 SGDLS and CDR2 YYNGEE. CDR3 protein: CASSVATGAKY.

The rearrangement uses TRBV7-9 and TRBJ2-3, with 14 bases matching TRBD2. CDR3 length: 17 residues. V dropped 5 bases and J dropped 5; count of bases not matched to a gene: 9. Germline lookup yields CDR1 SEHNR and CDR2 FQNEAQ (reference sequence). CDR3 sequence: CASSPYRLAGGQDTQYF. In DNA, the CDR3 is TGTGCCAGCAGCCCCTATCGACTAGCGGGGGGGCAAGATACGCAGTATTTT.

This clone occurred a few times. V is TRBV21-1 and J is TRBJ1-1; the table assigns TRBD1, which was not confirmed against the DNA. TRBV21-1 is an annotated pseudogene. The CDR3 extends over 14 amino acids. CDR3 nucleotides: TGTGCCAGCGAAGCAGGGGGTGCGAACACTGAAGCTTTCTTT. Translated, it gives CASEAGGANTEAFF.

The chain links TRBV7-3 to TRBJ1-1, with D possibly being TRBD1 (5 bases). The germline CDR1 and CDR2 sequences are SGHTA and FQGTGA. The length of the CDR3 is 13 residues. V was trimmed by 2 bases and J by 6 bases, leaving 10 bases between them. CDR3 sequence (DNA): TGTGCCAGCAGCTTAGGGCAGGGATCTGAAGCTTTCTTT. Its translation is CASSLGQGSEAFF.

V usage is TRBV19 and J usage is TRBJ1-1, with 7 bases lining up with TRBD1. The junction had 11 bases not matched to a gene; V was cut back by 10 bases and J by 6 bases. Germline V gene sequence: CDR1 LNHDA, CDR2 SQIVND (reference sequence). The CDR3 runs to 13 residues. This CDR3 is CATERQGVPEAFF. The CDR3, as DNA: TGTGCCACCGAGCGACAGGGCGTTCCTGAAGCTTTCTTT.

J is TRBJ2-5 and V is TRBV5-4; 9 bases match TRBD1. Losses at the gene ends were 3 bases for V and 2 bases for J; bases not matched to a gene: 2. The CDR3 runs 14 residues. The V gene's germline CDR1 is SGHNT and CDR2 YYREEE (reference sequence). CDR3 sequence reads: CASSSGQGQETQYF. CDR3 nucleotide sequence: TGTGCCAGCAGCTCCGGACAGGGGCAAGAGACCCAGTACTTC.

The chain carries TRBV4-3 and TRBJ2-6; possible D gene TRBD1, 6 bases. CDR1 is LGHNA, CDR2 YSLEER, per germline. Trimming cost V 0 bases and J 2 bases, with 8 bases left between them. This CDR3 comprises 16 residues. The CDR3 reads CASSQEQGTGANVLTF. The DNA of the CDR3 is TGCGCCAGCAGCCAAGAACAGGGAACTGGGGCCAACGTCCTGACTTTC.

The chain recombines TRBV11-2 with TRBJ1-1, with 7 bases aligning to TRBD1. The V gene end was trimmed by 2 bases and the J gene end by 1 base; junction bases not matched to a gene: 4. CDR1 SGHAT and CDR2 FQNNGV come from the germline V gene. This CDR3 region has 15 residues. CDR3 DNA: TGTGCCAGCAGCTTAATTCGACAGGGGAACACTGAAGCTTTCTTT. Protein: CASSLIRQGNTEAFF.